The rows below give T cell receptor beta chains drawn from one sample of a study of T cell responses to AZD1222 COVID-19 vaccine. Profiled with immunoSEQ multiplex PCR; TCRdb holds only in-frame clones, not every one. Of fewer than 30,000 clones listed, about 86% are singletons. The specimen comprised peripheral blood, sampled 28 days after the second AZD1222 dose. Source of these receptors: an adult who received the AZD1222 COVID-19 vaccine. The CDR3 runs from the conserved cysteine through the conserved F or W. The D gene is left open where the match is weak. The size of a clone is reported for some rows only, either as once, few or many, or as a class for expanded clones.

j_call d_call clone_size v_call cdr3_aa cdr3_nt
TRBJ2-5 TRBD1 NA TRBV2 CASSRGTGGGQETQYF TGTGCCAGCAGCCGGGGGACAGGGGGAGGCCAAGAGACCCAGTACTTC
TRBJ2-3 TRBD2 NA TRBV18 CASSPSLAGRTDTQYF TGTGCCAGCTCACCTTCCCTAGCGGGTAGGACAGATACGCAGTATTTT
TRBJ1-2 TRBD1 NA TRBV15 CATSSGGTGGKGYTF TGTGCCACCAGCAGCGGAGGGACAGGGGGAAAGGGCTACACCTTC
TRBJ2-5 TRBD1 NA TRBV24-1 CATSAGGRGQGEETQYF TGTGCCACCAGTGCGGGGGGGCGTGGACAGGGGGAAGAGACCCAGTACTTC
TRBJ1-5 NA NA TRBV12-3/TRBV12-4 CASSSREDQPQHF TGTGCCAGCAGTTCTCGGGAGGATCAGCCCCAGCATTTT
TRBJ2-5 NA NA TRBV9 CASSVGAGHQETQYF TGTGCCAGCAGCGTAGGGGCAGGCCACCAAGAGACCCAGTACTTC
TRBJ1-2 TRBD1 NA TRBV3-1/TRBV3-2 CASSQGQGNYGYTF TGTGCCAGCAGCCAGGGACAGGGGAACTATGGCTACACCTTC
TRBJ2-5 NA NA TRBV15 CATLWGRGETQYF TGTGCCACCTTATGGGGGCGTGGGGAGACCCAGTACTTC
TRBJ1-3 NA NA TRBV9 CASSVDVNTIYF TGTGCCAGCAGCGTAGACGTAAACACCATATATTTT
TRBJ2-3 TRBD2 NA TRBV4-1 CASSQPTSGFNTQYF TGCGCCAGCAGCCAACCGACTAGCGGGTTTAATACGCAGTATTTT
TRBJ1-5 NA NA TRBV14 CASSQVGVEAGRQPQHF TGTGCCAGCAGCCAAGTCGGTGTAGAGGCAGGACGTCAGCCCCAGCATTTT
TRBJ2-2 TRBD1 NA TRBV6-2/TRBV6-3 CASSRQGGADTGELFF TGTGCCAGCAGCCGACAGGGGGGCGCCGACACCGGGGAGCTGTTTTTT
TRBJ2-7 NA NA TRBV3-1/TRBV3-2 CASSPTGLRFEQYF TGTGCCAGCAGCCCGACTGGACTCCGTTTCGAGCAGTACTTC
TRBJ1-5 NA few TRBV24-1 CATSVGRGDSNQPQHF TGTGCCACCAGTGTGGGGCGGGGGGATAGCAATCAGCCCCAGCATTTT
TRBJ1-5 TRBD1 NA TRBV30 CAWSTGMFSNQPQHF TGTGCCTGGTCGACAGGGATGTTTAGCAATCAGCCCCAGCATTTT
TRBJ2-7 NA few TRBV27 CASSLSGTVYEQYF TGTGCCAGCAGTTTATCCGGGACTGTCTACGAGCAGTACTTC
TRBJ2-3 TRBD2 NA TRBV28 CATKGRVGDTQYF TGTGCCACCAAGGGGAGGGTTGGTGATACGCAGTATTTT
TRBJ2-3 NA NA TRBV19 CASSSGSSTDTQYF TGTGCCAGTAGTAGCGGGTCTAGCACAGATACGCAGTATTTT
TRBJ2-7 NA NA TRBV19 CASSMWNSYEQYF TGTGCCAGTAGTATGTGGAACTCCTACGAGCAGTACTTC
TRBJ1-2 TRBD1 NA TRBV29-1 CSALGQFYGYTF TGCAGCGCCTTGGGACAGTTCTATGGCTACACCTTC
TRBJ2-3 TRBD2 NA TRBV10-3 CAIKPGLAGADTQYF TGTGCCATCAAACCGGGACTAGCGGGCGCAGATACGCAGTATTTT
TRBJ1-1 NA NA TRBV29-1 CSVEEFTAGRTEAFF TGCAGCGTTGAAGAGTTCACGGCAGGGCGCACTGAAGCTTTCTTT
TRBJ1-3 NA NA TRBV9 CASSVAGMPGNTIYF TGTGCCAGCAGCGTAGCGGGTATGCCGGGAAACACCATATATTTT
TRBJ2-1 TRBD1 NA TRBV10-3 CAISGTDSYNEQFF TGTGCCATATCTGGGACAGACTCCTACAATGAGCAGTTCTTC
TRBJ2-1 NA few TRBV5-6 CASSLSDNLFF TGTGCCAGCAGCTTATCCGATAATCTGTTCTTC
TRBJ2-5 NA once TRBV18 CASSPGLATETQYF TGTGCCAGCTCGCCTGGGCTAGCTACAGAGACCCAGTACTTC
TRBJ2-4 TRBD1 NA TRBV28 CASSPSFGQGLAKNIQYF TGTGCCAGCAGTCCATCATTCGGACAGGGGCTAGCCAAAAACATTCAGTACTTC
TRBJ1-6 NA once TRBV3-1/TRBV3-2 CASTQRGYNSPLHF TGTGCCAGCACCCAACGGGGTTATAATTCACCCCTCCACTTT